This paragraph covers one TCR beta chain sequence. Germline V gene sequence: CDR1 MNHNY, CDR2 SVGAGI (reference sequence). V lost 0 bases and J 9 bases, leaving 9 bases between the germline ends. The CDR3 sequence is 13 residues long. The sample is drawn from a study of blood T cell repertoires in COVID-19. Overall study context: In each case, the material was cDNA or gDNA derived from T cells, B-cell-depleted T cells, or PBMCs.

Some clones are missing from TCRdb's copy, which holds only in-frame ones; the method was immunoSEQ multiplex PCR. The sample shows tens of thousands of clones, 65% to 85% of them seen only once. Sequencing input: peripheral blood. V gene TRBV6-6 combines with J gene TRBJ2-1; D gene ambiguous. This receptor was obtained from an elderly woman with active or convalescent COVID-19. CDR3 DNA: TGTGCCAGCAGTTACTCAGGAACGGGTGAGCAGTTCTTC. Its protein product is CASSYSGTGEQFF.